A single sample gave rise to the 32 T cell receptor beta chains below, sequenced in a study of cytomegalovirus exposure and HLA in healthy donors. Primers included in the PCR were 60 Vbeta and 13 Jbeta primers. TCRdb's table, derived via immunoSEQ multiplex PCR, lists solely in-frame clones and lacks some. The data show some 31,000 clones, and the top ten clones hold roughly 3.5%. The sample consisted of PBMCs. These receptors were collected from a woman aged 35 to 49 in good health and CMV-seropositive.

The V call is TRBV5-1, the J call TRBJ2-5; TRBD2 agrees at 7 bases. Germline trimming cut 3 bases from V and 2 bases from J; bases unmatched to any gene: 10. The CDR3 covers 16 residues. Germline V lookup: CDR1 SGHRS, CDR2 YFSETQ. CDR3 loop: CASSWGSGGAQETQYF. DNA of the CDR3: TGCGCCAGCAGCTGGGGGTCGGGGGGAGCACAAGAGACCCAGTACTTC. Supplemented by reference TRBV5-1 and TRBJ2-5, the full variable domain reads KAGVTQTPRYLIKTRGQQVTLSCSPISGHRSVSWYQQTPGQGLQFLFEYFSETQRNKGNFPGRFSGRQFSNSRSEMNVSTLELGDSALYLCASSWGSGGAQETQYFGPGTRLLVL.

The rearrangement uses TRBV11-3 and TRBJ2-3, with D unresolved. CDR1 is SGHNT, CDR2 YENEEA, per germline. V lost 1 base to trimming and J lost 6 bases, with 8 bases between them. The CDR3 runs 13 residues. CDR3 in amino acids: CASSLGWADTQYF. The CDR3 DNA reads as TGTGCCAGCAGCTTAGGGTGGGCGGATACGCAGTATTTT.

The CDR3 is CATSWLGVGTEAFF. The DNA for the CDR3 is TGCGCCACCTCATGGTTAGGGGTGGGCACTGAAGCTTTCTTT. This chain uses TRBV5-1 with TRBJ1-1; the D gene is possibly TRBD1 (5 bases). The CDR3 is made up of 14 amino acids. In germline, CDR1 is SGHRS, CDR2 YFSETQ. V lost 9 bases and J 4 bases, leaving 19 bases between the germline ends.

Turning to this clone: The same CDR3 is also encoded by other DNA sequences in this sample. The CDR3 region is CASSNGQPNTEAFF. CDR3 sequence (DNA): TGCGCCAGCAGCAACGGACAACCGAACACTGAAGCTTTCTTT. This chain joins TRBV5-1 and TRBJ1-1; D is perhaps TRBD1 (5 bases). The CDR3 consists of 14 residues. The V end was cut by 4 bases, the J end by 1 base, with 11 bases between. Germline CDR1 reads SGHRS; CDR2 reads YFSETQ.

The chain joins TRBV10-3 to TRBJ2-3; TRBD2 aligns across 13 bases. With V trimmed by 4 bases and J by 1 base, 5 bases remained unmatched. Germline lookup yields CDR1 ENHRY and CDR2 SYGVKD. The CDR3 is 17 residues long. In DNA form, the CDR3 reads TGTGCCATCAGTGCCACTAGCGGGAGGGGGGGCACAGATACGCAGTATTTT. Translation gives CAISATSGRGGTDTQYF.

The V gene is TRBV30, the J gene TRBJ2-3; D not certain. The V gene's germline CDR1 is GTSNPN and CDR2 SVGIG (reference sequence). This CDR3 is built from 13 residues. V lost 4 bases, J lost 1 base, and 9 bases lay in between. CDR3 coding DNA: TGTGCCTGGAACGGGTTGGGCACAGATACGCAGTATTTT. Protein product: CAWNGLGTDTQYF.

The chain links TRBV6-6 to TRBJ2-7; D is perhaps TRBD1 (5 bases). The ends were cut back, 0 bases at V and 6 bases at J, with 12 bases in the middle. Germline V CDR1 and CDR2: MNHNY, SVGAGI (reference sequence). The CDR3 is made up of 14 amino acids. The CDR3 spells CASSYSQGLGEQYF. In DNA form, the CDR3 reads TGTGCCAGCAGTTACTCGCAGGGCTTGGGCGAGCAGTACTTC.

The chain carries TRBV30 and TRBJ1-2; 9 bases fit TRBD1. The V and J ends lost 8 bases and 8 bases, in that order; junction bases with no gene match: 15. Germline-derived CDR1 and CDR2 are GTSNPN and SVGIG (reference sequence). The CDR3 consists of 14 residues. CDR3 coding DNA: TGTGCCGGGGGGGGACAGGGAAATTTTAGGGGCTACACCTTC. Translated, it gives CAGGGQGNFRGYTF. The entire variable domain, with the rest obtained from reference TRBV30 and TRBJ1-2, is as follows: SQTIHQWPATLVQPVGSPLSLECTVEGTSNPNLYWYRQAAGRGLQLLFYSVGIGQISSEVPQNLSASRPQDRQFILSSKKLLLSDSGFYLCAGGGQGNFRGYTFGSGTRLTVV.

V is TRBV9 and J is TRBJ2-4; D might be TRBD1 (6 bases). CDR1 is SGDLS and CDR2 is YYNGEE in the germline V gene. This CDR3 comprises 16 residues. Trimming removed 0 bases from V and 0 bases from J, with 10 bases in between. The CDR3 sequence is CASSVGQGTAKNIQYF. As DNA, the CDR3 is TGTGCCAGCAGCGTAGGCCAGGGGACAGCCAAAAACATTCAGTACTTC. The full variable domain, completed using reference TRBV9 and TRBJ2-4, is DSGVTQTPKHLITATGQRVTLRCSPRSGDLSVYWYQQSLDQGLQFLIQYYNGEERAKGNILERFSAQQFPDLHSELNLSSLELGDSALYFCASSVGQGTAKNIQYFGAGTRLSVL.

The J gene is TRBJ2-7, the V gene TRBV5-3, with 9 bases identical to TRBD2. TRBV5-3 is annotated as an ORF whose role is uncertain. This CDR3 is 16 amino acids long. Trimming took 0 bases from V and 3 from J; bases not matched to a gene: 7. CDR3 DNA: TGTGCCAGAAGCTTGGCCAGGGCTAGCGGGAACTACGAGCAGTACTTC. Protein product: CARSLARASGNYEQYF.

The chain is built from TRBV4-2 and TRBJ1-2; 11 bases map to TRBD1. This CDR3 spans 15 amino acids. Per the germline V gene, CDR1 is LGHNA and CDR2 is YNFKEQ. The ends lost 2 bases at V and 4 bases at J; junction bases unmatched: 3. CDR3 sequence: CASSQRGTGGYGYTF. The CDR3 nucleotides are TGTGCCAGCAGCCAACGGGGGACAGGGGGCTATGGCTACACCTTC.

V is TRBV11-2 and J is TRBJ2-4; tentatively, D is TRBD2 (6 bases). CDR1 is SGHAT, CDR2 FQNNGV, per germline. Trimming shortened V by 5 bases and J by 3 bases, and 11 bases separated the two germline ends. The CDR3 loop spans 14 amino acids. The CDR3 loop is CASSVPSVKNIQYF. As DNA, the CDR3 is TGTGCCAGCAGCGTCCCTAGCGTCAAAAACATTCAGTACTTC.

The V call is TRBV5-1, the J call TRBJ2-7; D gene uncertain. This CDR3 is 15 amino acids long. Germline assignment: CDR1 SGHRS and CDR2 YFSETQ. V gave up 4 bases and J gave up 1 base, with 15 bases separating them. CDR3 in amino acids: CASSGGGPGSYEQYF. CDR3 in DNA: TGCGCCAGCAGCGGTGGCGGCCCGGGTTCCTACGAGCAGTACTTC.

V is TRBV27 and J is TRBJ1-1; D gene ambiguous. V lost 2 bases and J 6 bases, leaving 13 bases between the germline ends. Per germline, CDR1 MNHEY and CDR2 SMNVEV (reference sequence). The CDR3 is made up of 14 amino acids. The CDR3 region has the DNA TGTGCCAGCAGTTTAGATAGAGGACTCTCTGAAGCTTTCTTT. Its translation: CASSLDRGLSEAFF.

J is TRBJ2-5 and V is TRBV11-3, with TRBD2 matching 8 bases. V lost 4 bases, J lost 3 bases, and 4 bases stayed unmatched. CDR3 size: 14 residues. Germline assignment: CDR1 SGHNT and CDR2 YENEEA. Here the CDR3 DNA reads TGTGCCAGCAGCTCCGGGACTAGTAAAGAGACCCAGTACTTC. As protein: CASSSGTSKETQYF. Full variable domain (outside the CDR3, taken from reference TRBV11-3 and TRBJ2-5): EAGVVQSPRYKIIEKKQPVAFWCNPISGHNTLYWYLQNLGQGPELLIRYENEEAVDDSQLPKDRFSAERLKGVDSTLKIQPAELGDSAVYLCASSSGTSKETQYFGPGTRLLVL.

The CDR3 here is CASSQQEADNEQFF. Here the CDR3 DNA reads TGTGCCAGCAGCCAGCAGGAGGCGGACAATGAGCAGTTCTTC. The V gene is TRBV7-2, the J gene TRBJ2-1; possibly TRBD2 for D (5 bases). Per germline, CDR1 SGHTA and CDR2 FQGNSA. This CDR3 comprises 14 residues. Trimming removed 5 bases from V and 5 bases from J, with 13 bases in between.

The chain recombines TRBV7-8 with TRBJ1-1, with TRBD1 identical over 8 bases. Losses at the gene ends were 5 bases for V and 5 bases for J; bases not matched to a gene: 7. The length of the CDR3 is 14 residues. Germline V gene lookup returns CDR1 SGHVS and CDR2 FQNEAQ. CDR3 sequence reads: CASSARQGKTEAFF. The DNA of the CDR3 is TGTGCCAGCAGCGCTCGACAGGGGAAAACTGAAGCTTTCTTT.

The rearrangement links TRBV2 to TRBJ1-2; D may be TRBD1 (5 bases). The germline V and J ends were trimmed by 7 bases and 8 bases, with 17 bases remaining between them. The V gene's germline CDR1 is SNHLY and CDR2 FYNNEI. This CDR3 is 13 amino acids long. CDR3 protein: CASNIIERGGYTF. In DNA, the CDR3 is TGTGCCAGCAATATAATCGAGCGGGGGGGCTACACCTTC.

The chain has TRBV15 and TRBJ1-1, with 8 bases matching TRBD1. Trimming cost V 5 bases and J 1 base; bases outside gene matches: 6. The CDR3 spans 15 residues. CDR1 and CDR2 from the germline V gene are LNHNV and YYDKDF (reference sequence). The CDR3 region has the DNA TGTGCCACCAGCCAAGACAGGGGATCGAACACTGAAGCTTTCTTT. The encoded protein is CATSQDRGSNTEAFF.

V gene TRBV27 combines with J gene TRBJ2-3, with D possibly being TRBD2 (5 bases). The V end was cut by 3 bases, the J end by 6 bases, with 16 bases between. This CDR3 contains 15 residues. Germline CDR1 and CDR2: MNHEY and SMNVEV (reference sequence). CDR3 region: CASSFRGSAQDTQYF. CDR3 bases: TGTGCCAGCAGTTTTCGAGGGAGCGCTCAGGATACGCAGTATTTT.

The CDR3 loop reads CASSLGGETNTEAFF. The CDR3 nucleotides read TGTGCCAGCAGCTTGGGGGGGGAAACGAACACTGAAGCTTTCTTT. The J gene is TRBJ1-1, the V gene TRBV7-6; TRBD1 is a possible D gene (5 bases). The CDR3 loop spans 15 amino acids. The germline V gene has CDR1 SGHVS and CDR2 FNYEAQ. V dropped 3 bases and J dropped 1 base, with 12 bases sitting between them.

J is TRBJ1-2 and V is TRBV4-2; 7 bases fit TRBD1. V shed 4 bases and J 7 bases; nucleotides not matched to a gene: 12. The CDR3 sequence is 15 residues long. The V gene's germline CDR1 is LGHNA and CDR2 YNFKEQ. CDR3 region: CASSPVLSGQFGYTF. In DNA form, the CDR3 reads TGTGCCAGCAGCCCAGTACTTTCGGGACAGTTTGGCTACACCTTC.

This rearrangement joins TRBV4-1 to TRBJ2-3, with D hard to call. With 0 bases removed from V and 2 bases from J, the gap between germline ends came to 12 bases. CDR1 MGHRA and CDR2 YSYEKL come from the germline V gene. This CDR3 is 16 amino acids long. DNA of the CDR3: TGCGCCAGCAGCCAAGAATCGAGGCTATACACAGATACGCAGTATTTT. Encoded protein: CASSQESRLYTDTQYF.

The rearrangement joins TRBV18 to TRBJ1-1; 8 nucleotides agree with TRBD1. V gave up 5 bases and J gave up 5 bases; unmatched junction bases: 10. CDR3 length equals 15 residues. The germline V gene has CDR1 KGHSH and CDR2 LQKENI. CDR3 nucleotide sequence: TGTGCCAGCTCAGCCCGACAGGGGTTGGGAACTGAAGCTTTCTTT. It is translated as CASSARQGLGTEAFF.

The V and J genes are TRBV10-2 and TRBJ1-1; tentative D call: TRBD1 (5 bases). Germline CDR1 WSHSY, CDR2 SAAADI. CDR3 length: 14 residues. Trimming cost V 6 bases and J 2 bases, with 13 bases left between them. CDR3: CASSSQGANTEAFF. CDR3 coding DNA: TGCGCCAGCAGCTCCCAGGGCGCCAACACTGAAGCTTTCTTT.

The chain has TRBV28 and TRBJ2-7; the match to TRBD1 covers 9 bases. This CDR3 has 14 amino acids. The V gene end was trimmed by 3 bases and the J gene end by 3 bases; junction bases not matched to a gene: 3. Germline V CDR1 and CDR2: MDHEN, SYDVKM. This CDR3 is CASSFLGQGYEQYF. CDR3 sequence (DNA): TGTGCCAGCAGTTTCTTGGGACAGGGCTACGAGCAGTACTTC.

V gene TRBV4-2 combines with J gene TRBJ1-5; D is undetermined. This CDR3 has 14 amino acids. Per germline, CDR1 LGHNA and CDR2 YNFKEQ. V lost 4 bases and J lost 0, with 7 bases in between. The CDR3 reads CASSPGGSNQPQHF. In DNA form, the CDR3 reads TGTGCCAGCAGCCCCGGAGGTAGCAATCAGCCCCAGCATTTT.

The CDR3 DNA sequence: TGCAGCGTTTTTCCCGGGACAGCAGAGACCCAGTACTTC. Amino acids: CSVFPGTAETQYF. The chain is built from TRBV29-1 and TRBJ2-5; the match to TRBD1 covers 7 bases. Unmatched junction bases numbered 7, after V lost 5 bases and J lost 4 bases. Germline V gene data show CDR1 as SQVTM and CDR2 as ANQGSEA. The CDR3 is 13 residues long.

The chain is built from TRBV6-5 and TRBJ1-5; D ambiguous. Per germline, CDR1 MNHEY and CDR2 SVGAGI. The CDR3 extends over 14 amino acids. V gave up 5 bases and J gave up 1 base, with 9 bases separating them. Here the CDR3 reads CASSPTGSNQPQHF. The CDR3 DNA sequence: TGTGCCAGCAGTCCCACGGGGAGCAATCAGCCCCAGCATTTT.

This rearrangement joins TRBV6-5 to TRBJ2-7; 10 positions match TRBD1. Germline CDR1 is MNHEY and CDR2 is SVGAGI. The ends lost 6 bases at V and 6 bases at J; junction bases unmatched: 8. This CDR3 contains 14 residues. CDR3 protein: CASRPGTGAREQYF. In DNA form, the CDR3 reads TGTGCCAGCAGGCCGGGGACAGGGGCACGCGAGCAGTACTTC.

The chain carries TRBV5-1 and TRBJ2-7; 10 bases are shared with TRBD2. J lost 5 bases, V lost 1 base, and 9 bases had no gene match. This CDR3 contains 16 residues. Germline V gene data show CDR1 as SGHRS and CDR2 as YFSETQ. The CDR3 bases are TGCGCCAGCAGCTTGTTACCCCTAGCGGGAGAACACGAGCAGTACTTC. This sequence encodes CASSLLPLAGEHEQYF.

The chain recombines TRBV6-1 with TRBJ2-7, with TRBD1 matching over 7 bases. The CDR3 consists of 12 residues. V lost 7 bases to trimming and J lost 2 bases; unmatched junction nucleotides: 2. The germline CDR1 and CDR2 sequences are MNHNS and SASEGT. The CDR3 sequence is CASTQGAYEQYF. In DNA, the CDR3 is TGTGCCAGCACCCAGGGGGCCTACGAGCAGTACTTC.